Each of the 27 T cell receptor beta chains below was sequenced from the same sample in a study of beta chain features in type 1 diabetes. Reverse transcribing all isolated RNA meant expressed TCRB transcripts were sequenced. Measured with immunoSEQ multiplex PCR; TCRdb has only the in-frame clones, and not every one. Here the sample spans about half a million clones, 25% to 35% being singletons. What was sequenced was naive CD4+ T cells from blood. These receptors all come from a man younger than 35 in good health.

In its sample, this clone was seen a few times. The rearrangement uses TRBV5-4 and TRBJ2-1; D is perhaps TRBD1 or TRBD2 (5 bases each). This CDR3 is built from 16 residues. From germline, CDR1 is SGHNT and CDR2 YYREEE (reference sequence). V was cut by 0 bases and J by 3 bases, with 13 bases left in between. CDR3 sequence (DNA): TGTGCCAGCAGCTTGGCCGAAAGGGGACGCTACAATGAGCAGTTCTTC. This sequence encodes CASSLAERGRYNEQFF.

The chain employs TRBV7-2 and TRBJ2-7; a weak D match, TRBD2 (5 bases). In germline, CDR1 is SGHTA, CDR2 FQGNSA. With 5 bases removed from V and 0 bases from J, the gap between germline ends came to 11 bases. The CDR3 spans 14 residues. The CDR3 DNA follows: TGTGCCAGCAGCCCGCGGGCATCCTCCTACGAGCAGTACTTC. Translation gives CASSPRASSYEQYF.

This chain uses TRBV9 with TRBJ1-1; D possibly corresponds to TRBD1 (6 bases). The V end lost 0 bases, the J end lost 6 bases, and 12 bases lay between the germline ends. This CDR3 region has 14 residues. Looked up from germline, CDR1 is SGDLS and CDR2 is YYNGEE. The CDR3 loop is CASSVVPRGAEAFF. CDR3 sequence (DNA): TGTGCCAGCAGCGTAGTTCCCAGGGGCGCTGAAGCTTTCTTT.

The chain combines TRBV11-2 with TRBJ1-1; 7 bases agree with TRBD1. The CDR3 runs to 14 residues. CDR1 and CDR2 from the germline V gene are SGHAT and FQNNGV. The V gene end was trimmed by 4 bases and the J gene end by 4 bases; junction bases not matched to a gene: 6. CDR3 nucleotide sequence: TGTGCCAGCAGCTCTTACAGGGGAGGCACTGAAGCTTTCTTT. Protein: CASSSYRGGTEAFF.

This clone has a handful of counts. The V and J genes are TRBV28 and TRBJ2-7; TRBD1 matches 11 bases. CDR1 and CDR2 from the germline V gene are MDHEN and SYDVKM. CDR3 size: 14 residues. The ends lost 2 bases at V and 5 bases at J; junction bases unmatched: 2. The CDR3 protein is CASSLGTGGNEQYF. In DNA form, the CDR3 reads TGTGCCAGCAGTTTAGGGACAGGGGGAAACGAGCAGTACTTC.

This clone was counted between two and nine times. This chain links TRBV9 with TRBJ2-1; D is uncertain. This CDR3 has 15 residues. In germline, CDR1 is SGDLS, CDR2 YYNGEE. Trimming stripped 0 bases from V and 6 bases from J, with 13 bases between. The DNA of the CDR3 is TGTGCCAGCAGCGTAGAAGGGTATGGCGGCAATGAGCAGTTCTTC. Protein sequence: CASSVEGYGGNEQFF.

In its sample, this clone was seen a few times. V gene TRBV5-1 combines with J gene TRBJ2-5, with D possibly being TRBD1 (6 bases). CDR1 is SGHRS, CDR2 YFSETQ, per germline. The CDR3 loop spans 14 amino acids. V lost 4 bases to trimming and J lost 1 base, with 11 bases between them. DNA of the CDR3: TGCGCCAGCAGCCAACAGGGAACCCAAGAGACCCAGTACTTC. This gives the protein CASSQQGTQETQYF.

This clone has a handful of counts. The CDR3 coding sequence is TGTGCCAGCAGCTTGGGGCAGGGACCCTACAATGAGCAGTTCTTC. Its translation: CASSLGQGPYNEQFF. The rearrangement links TRBV5-4 to TRBJ2-1, with D perhaps being TRBD1 or TRBD2 (5 bases each). This CDR3 region has 15 residues. Germline lookup yields CDR1 SGHNT and CDR2 YYREEE (reference sequence). V dropped 0 bases and J dropped 2 bases, with 9 bases sitting between them.

There are a few counts of this clone. The rearrangement links TRBV5-4 to TRBJ2-7; D unclear. CDR1 is SGHNT and CDR2 is YYREEE in the germline V gene (reference sequence). Trimming took 2 bases from V and 6 from J, leaving 3 bases between them. The CDR3 totals 10 residues. The CDR3 sequence is CASSLREQYF. The CDR3, as DNA: TGTGCCAGCAGCTTACGCGAGCAGTACTTC.

This clone was observed a single time. This chain uses TRBV7-3 with TRBJ2-3; no reliable D call. The CDR3 spans 13 residues. Germline-derived CDR1 and CDR2 are SGHTA and FQGTGA. Trimming removed 3 bases from V and 8 bases from J, with 12 bases in between. In DNA form, the CDR3 reads TGTGCCAGCAGCTTTTCAGAGAGAGCTACGCAGTATTTT. Protein sequence: CASSFSERATQYF.

The chain has TRBV9 and TRBJ2-7, with 7 bases identical to TRBD2. J was trimmed by 0 bases and V by 0 bases; bases with no gene match: 6. The CDR3 has 16 amino acids. CDR1 is SGDLS, CDR2 YYNGEE, per germline. CDR3 sequence: CASSVAASGSSYEQYF. The CDR3 DNA reads TGTGCCAGCAGCGTAGCTGCTAGCGGTAGCTCCTACGAGCAGTACTTC.

The rearrangement uses TRBV25-1 and TRBJ2-3, with 13 positions matching TRBD2. Germline V gives CDR1 MGHDK, CDR2 SYGVNS. The J segment lost 3 bases and the V segment lost 3 bases, leaving 6 bases of the junction unmatched. The CDR3 consists of 17 residues. This chain's CDR3 is CASSDLRLAGGTDTQYF. CDR3 nucleotide sequence: TGTGCCAGCAGTGACCTAAGACTAGCGGGAGGTACAGATACGCAGTATTTT.

The chain combines TRBV6-1 with TRBJ2-1; D is ambiguous. V lost 5 bases to trimming and J lost 8 bases, with 10 bases between them. The CDR3 has 12 amino acids. The germline CDR1 and CDR2 sequences are MNHNS and SASEGT. CDR3 protein: CASSLPGDEQFF. The CDR3 bases are TGTGCCAGCAGTCTCCCTGGGGATGAGCAGTTCTTC.

This sequence joins TRBV5-4 and TRBJ2-1, with 7 bases lining up with TRBD2. The CDR3 is 16 amino acids. Germline CDR1 SGHNT, CDR2 YYREEE (reference sequence). Germline trimming cut 3 bases from V and 3 bases from J; bases unmatched to any gene: 9. For the CDR3, the DNA is TGTGCCAGCAGCTCGACAGCGGGACCAGTCTACAATGAGCAGTTCTTC. Translated: CASSSTAGPVYNEQFF.

The chain links TRBV10-3 to TRBJ1-6; D perhaps matches TRBD1 (6 bases). The germline CDR1 and CDR2 sequences are ENHRY and SYGVKD. V was shortened by 2 bases and J by 7 bases, with 9 bases between the two germline ends. The CDR3 is 14 residues long. CDR3: CAISEQGPNSPLHF. In DNA form, the CDR3 reads TGTGCCATCAGTGAGCAGGGGCCGAATTCACCCCTCCACTTT.

The chain is built from TRBV25-1 and TRBJ2-1; D might be TRBD2 (5 bases). The CDR3 is made up of 14 amino acids. Germline V gene lookup returns CDR1 MGHDK and CDR2 SYGVNS. V was trimmed by 4 bases and J by 3 bases, leaving 10 bases between them. The CDR3 nucleotides are TGTGCCAGCAGTGGCGGAGGAAGCTACAATGAGCAGTTCTTC. This encodes CASSGGGSYNEQFF.

This clone has more than one count but fewer than ten. The V call is TRBV30, the J call TRBJ2-6; D gene ambiguous. CDR3 size: 16 residues. V lost 1 base and J 0 bases, leaving 10 bases between the germline ends. In germline, CDR1 is GTSNPN, CDR2 SVGIG (reference sequence). This chain's CDR3 is CAWSEYGNSGANVLTF. CDR3 nucleotides: TGTGCCTGGAGTGAATACGGCAACTCTGGGGCCAACGTCCTGACTTTC. The full variable domain, completed using reference TRBV30 and TRBJ2-6, is SQTIHQWPATLVQPVGSPLSLECTVEGTSNPNLYWYRQAAGRGLQLLFYSVGIGQISSEVPQNLSASRPQDRQFILSSKKLLLSDSGFYLCAWSEYGNSGANVLTFGAGSRLTVL.

In this sample, this clone turned up a few times. The rearrangement joins TRBV7-2 to TRBJ2-7; 7 bases are a match to TRBD1. Looked up from germline, CDR1 is SGHTA and CDR2 is FQGNSA. With V trimmed by 3 bases and J by 3 bases, 5 bases remained unmatched. CDR3 size: 14 residues. CDR3 nucleotides: TGTGCCAGCAGCTTCCACAGGGGCAGCTACGAGCAGTACTTC. Amino acid sequence: CASSFHRGSYEQYF.

This chain joins TRBV30 and TRBJ2-3; 7 nucleotides align to TRBD1. The trim removed 3 bases at V and 13 bases at J, leaving 13 bases unmatched. Germline CDR1 GTSNPN, CDR2 SVGIG (reference sequence). The CDR3 covers 13 residues. CDR3 coding DNA: TGTGCCTGGAGGGGAGTGGCAGGGGGATTGGAGTATTTT. Its translation is CAWRGVAGGLEYF.

This clone was detected only a few times. This rearrangement joins TRBV6-5 to TRBJ2-7; no reliable D call. CDR1 MNHEY and CDR2 SVGAGI come from the germline V gene. V was pared by 2 bases and J by 3 bases, with 8 bases between. The CDR3 covers 13 residues. CDR3 protein: CASSYRGDYEQYF. As DNA, the CDR3 is TGTGCCAGCAGTTACCGTGGAGACTACGAGCAGTACTTC.

This clone was seen a handful of times. The chain couples TRBV7-9 to TRBJ2-1, with a weak D call TRBD2 (5 bases). The germline gives CDR1 SEHNR, CDR2 FQNEAQ (reference sequence). V was shortened by 5 bases and J by 8 bases, with 25 bases between the two germline ends. The CDR3 runs 17 residues. CDR3 sequence reads: CASSLGAAGRRMDEQFF. CDR3 nucleotide sequence: TGTGCCAGCAGCCTAGGCGCGGCGGGTAGGAGGATGGATGAGCAGTTCTTC.

This clone occurred a few times. This sequence joins TRBV28 and TRBJ1-1; D uncertain. Trimming took off 1 base at V and 5 bases at J, with 5 bases between the two ends. The length of the CDR3 is 12 residues. Germline V CDR1 and CDR2: MDHEN, SYDVKM. CDR3 in amino acids: CASSLSPTEAFF. The CDR3 DNA reads as TGTGCCAGCAGTTTATCCCCAACTGAAGCTTTCTTT.

V gene TRBV19 combines with J gene TRBJ1-3, with D possibly TRBD1 on 5 matching bases. V was cut by 5 bases and J by 5 bases, with 10 bases left in between. Germline values: CDR1 LNHDA, CDR2 SQIVND (reference sequence). The CDR3 runs to 13 residues. CDR3 DNA sequence: TGTGCCAGTAGTCAGGGCCGAAGAAACACCATATATTTT. This codes for CASSQGRRNTIYF.

The V gene is TRBV4-3, the J gene TRBJ2-1, with a tentative D call TRBD2 (6 bases). There are 15 residues in the CDR3. With 5 bases removed from V and 5 bases from J, the gap between germline ends came to 16 bases. The germline V gene encodes CDR1 LGHNA and CDR2 YSLEER. CDR3 in amino acids: CASSSPSGYDNEQFF. In DNA form, the CDR3 reads TGCGCCAGCAGCTCGCCAAGCGGGTACGACAATGAGCAGTTCTTC.

This clone was counted only a few times. This chain links TRBV7-2 with TRBJ2-7; 11 bases agree with TRBD2. The germline V gene has CDR1 SGHTA and CDR2 FQGNSA. With V trimmed by 4 bases and J by 3 bases, 5 bases remained unmatched. The CDR3 sequence is 15 residues long. The CDR3 DNA sequence: TGTGCCAGCAGCTCGACTAGCGGGACATACTACGAGCAGTACTTC. This encodes CASSSTSGTYYEQYF.

This clone was counted between two and nine times. Within the sample, other DNA sequences also encode this same CDR3. The chain employs TRBV6-6 and TRBJ2-6; D is ambiguous. The CDR3 loop spans 12 amino acids. V lost 4 bases and J lost 2, with 0 bases in between. The V gene's germline CDR1 is MNHNY and CDR2 SVGAGI (reference sequence). The CDR3 nucleotides read TGTGCCAGCAGTTCTGGGGCCAACGTCCTGACTTTC. Translated: CASSSGANVLTF.

Concerning this clone: A junction boundary mismatches the germline segment, possibly from a read error. The chain is built from TRBV29-1 and TRBJ2-1; 10 nucleotides agree with TRBD2. The CDR3 sequence is 14 residues long. Germline V gene lookup returns CDR1 SQVTM and CDR2 ANQGSEA. The CDR3 DNA reads TGCAGCGTTGACTCTAGCGGGAGTCGGGTTGAGCAGCTCTTC. Translating it yields CSVDSSGSRVEQLF.